Following are 8 T cell receptor beta chains from one sample sequenced in a study of blood T cell repertoires in COVID-19. Sequenced by immunoSEQ multiplex PCR; TCRdb stores in-frame clones only, minus some. The repertoire holds about 110,000 clones, with roughly 80% as singletons. Sequencing used peripheral blood. All receptors derive from a woman in her seventies with acute or convalescent COVID-19.

The chain couples TRBV6-5 to TRBJ2-7; TRBD1 agrees at 12 bases. Losses at the gene ends were 0 bases for V and 8 bases for J; bases not matched to a gene: 5. Germline V gene data show CDR1 as MNHEY and CDR2 as SVGAGI. The CDR3 is 15 residues long. CDR3 loop: CASSYSGTGGNKQYF. DNA for the CDR3: TGTGCCAGCAGTTACTCCGGGACAGGGGGCAACAAGCAGTACTTC.

The V gene is TRBV24-1, the J gene TRBJ2-1; 8 bases agree with TRBD2. This CDR3 spans 15 amino acids. Germline V gene sequence: CDR1 KGHDR, CDR2 SFDVKD. The V segment lost 3 bases and the J segment 5 bases; nucleotides outside the gene matches: 5. In nucleotides, the CDR3 is TGTGCCACCAGTGATCCCCAGCGGGGGCACAATGAGCAGTTCTTC. Protein product: CATSDPQRGHNEQFF.

This clone appeared a single time. V gene TRBV9 combines with J gene TRBJ2-6; D remains unclear. V lost 5 bases and J 2 bases, leaving 14 bases between the germline ends. Germline V gives CDR1 SGDLS, CDR2 YYNGEE. This CDR3 is built from 16 residues. This CDR3 reads CASSDLRGAGANVLTF. CDR3 bases: TGTGCCAGCAGTGATCTCCGCGGTGCTGGGGCCAACGTCCTGACTTTC.

DNA for the CDR3: TGTGCCAGCAGTTTTGGACTAGCGGGGGCCCCCTACGAGCAGTACTTC. Translating gives CASSFGLAGAPYEQYF. The chain links TRBV27 to TRBJ2-7, with 13 bases lining up with TRBD2. This CDR3 comprises 16 residues. The ends lost 3 bases at V and 2 bases at J; junction bases unmatched: 4. Germline V gives CDR1 MNHEY, CDR2 SMNVEV (reference sequence).

Only a few counts were recorded for this clone. The V call is TRBV5-1, the J call TRBJ2-2, with TRBD2 identical over 12 bases. CDR3 length: 16 residues. Unmatched junction bases numbered 6, after V lost 4 bases and J lost 5 bases. The V gene's germline CDR1 is SGHRS and CDR2 YFSETQ. CDR3 loop: CASSETSGGLTGELFF. The CDR3 coding sequence is TGCGCCAGCAGCGAGACTAGCGGGGGCCTTACCGGGGAGCTGTTTTTT.

The V and J genes are TRBV9 and TRBJ2-5, with 7 bases matching TRBD2. V was pared by 2 bases and J by 2 bases, with 3 bases of the junction left unmatched. This CDR3 is 14 amino acids long. Germline lookup yields CDR1 SGDLS and CDR2 YYNGEE. CDR3 nucleotides: TGTGCCAGCAGCGTCGGGACTACTCAAGAGACCCAGTACTTC. It translates to CASSVGTTQETQYF. The entire variable domain, with the rest obtained from reference TRBV9 and TRBJ2-5, is as follows: DSGVTQTPKHLITATGQRVTLRCSPRSGDLSVYWYQQSLDQGLQFLIQYYNGEERAKGNILERFSAQQFPDLHSELNLSSLELGDSALYFCASSVGTTQETQYFGPGTRLLVL.

V usage is TRBV11-3 and J usage is TRBJ2-1, with 8 bases fitting TRBD2. Germline V lookup: CDR1 SGHNT, CDR2 YENEEA. The CDR3 has 14 amino acids. After removal of 1 base from V and 7 bases from J, the junction contained 3 bases not matched to a gene. The CDR3 DNA sequence: TGTGCCAGCAGCTTAGGGAGCGGGGGTAATGAGCAGTTCTTC. It yields the protein CASSLGSGGNEQFF.

The chain employs TRBV27 and TRBJ2-7, with TRBD2 matching 7 bases. V lost 3 bases, J lost 6 bases, and 2 bases stayed unmatched. The CDR3 covers 12 residues. Germline CDR1 and CDR2: MNHEY and SMNVEV (reference sequence). CDR3 bases: TGTGCCAGCAGTTTTTGGGGGGGCGAGCAGTACTTC. Protein sequence: CASSFWGGEQYF.